This T cell receptor (beta chain) derives from a study of CXCR3-negative and CXCR3-positive naive CD8 T cells. General study results and limits: Naive CXCR3-positive and CXCR3-negative cells shared similar TRBV-TRBJ usage, unlike memory cells. Cryopreservation partially decreased CXCR3 expression, and most assays used fresh PBMCs.

The CDR3 totals 14 residues. Sorting yielded triplicates of about 300,000 cells for each CD8+ T cell subset. Naive CD8+ T cells showed CD45RO-CCR7+CD27+CD95-. Details on this clonotype: Its antigen is unknown.

Carrying UMI labels, the TRB cDNA libraries were prepared through 5' RACE. TCRdb reanalyzed the 5' RACE reads, giving one entry per CDR3 protein sequence and no DNA. Here the sample table reports 70,000 to 95,000 distinct CDR3 sequences. Material for sequencing was naive CXCR3- CD8+ T cells from blood. Specified subset: CD45RO-CCR7+CD27+CD95- naive CD8+ T cells lacking CXCR3 (TNR3-). The source is a human donor in good health. Some clones in this sample may be carry-over from other donors' samples. V is TRBV12-3 or TRBV12-4 and J is TRBJ2-5; TCRdb's D call of TRBD1 is untestable without DNA. The chain's CDR3 is CASSLEGVWETQYF.